This T cell receptor (beta chain) was identified in a study of CD8+CD57+ T cells in acquired aplastic anemia. Genomic DNA, the template, was used for profiling of the TCR beta VDJ and CDR3. TCRdb re-called the reads through MiXCR, storing one row per CDR3 protein. The sample consists of some 120,000 distinct CDR3 sequences, approximately 41% of them appearing once. Germline loops: CDR1 SEHNR, CDR2 FQNEAQ (reference sequence). This CDR3 contains 12 residues. The V and J ends lost 10 bases and 6 bases, in that order; junction bases with no gene match: 8. For sequencing, patients were chosen who had shown expansion of CD8+CD57+ cells by flow cytometry. This clonotype showed up many times.

The gene calls are TRBV7-9 and TRBJ2-7, with 8 bases aligning to TRBD2. Sequencing was performed on sorted CD4+, CD8+, or CD8+CD57+ T cells (not recorded which) from PBMCs. The receptor was derived from a human donor with aplastic anemia. The CDR3 DNA is TGTGCCACCTCGGGAGGGGCCGGCGAGCAGTACTTC. Amino acids: CATSGGAGEQYF. The full variable domain, completed using reference TRBV7-9 and TRBJ2-7, is DTGVSQNPRHKITKRGQNVTFRCDPISEHNRLYWYRQTLGQGPEFLTYFQNEAQLEKSRLLSDRFSAERPKGSFSTLEIQRTEQGDSAMYLCATSGGAGEQYFGPGTRLTVT.